The 5 T cell receptor beta chains below all came from one sample that was sequenced in a study of metastatic and nonmetastatic thyroid tumors. Among the patients, none had received any treatment before thyroid surgery. TCRdb re-called clones via MiXCR from the PCR reads. The sample has approximately 20,000 clones; around a third are singletons. The sample taken for sequencing was tumor tissue. These receptors originate from a male donor with papillary thyroid cancer or a benign thyroid nodule (not recorded which). Some clones in this sample may be carry-over from other donors' samples.

In this sample, this clone turned up many times. The chain combines TRBV11-1 with TRBJ2-2, with 8 bases that match TRBD1. The CDR3 length is 16 residues. V was clipped by 5 bases and J by 5 bases; unmatched bases: 10. CDR1 and CDR2 (germline): SGHAT, FQDESV (reference sequence). CDR3 DNA sequence: TGTGCCAGCAGCACGACATGGACAGGGAAGACCGGGGAGCTGTTTTTT. Its protein is CASSTTWTGKTGELFF.

By share, this clone counts as medium-sized. This chain joins TRBV20-1 and TRBJ2-5, with D possibly TRBD2 on 6 matching bases. Germline loops: CDR1 DFQATT, CDR2 SNEGSKA (reference sequence). V lost 7 bases to trimming and J lost 5 bases, with 14 bases between them. The CDR3 has 12 residues. CDR3 bases: TGCAGTGGCCAAGCGGGTAGCGAGACCCAGTACTTC. Its protein is CSGQAGSETQYF.

The rearrangement links TRBV9 to TRBJ1-1, with TRBD1 as a possible D gene (5 bases). This CDR3 has 16 amino acids. Germline CDR1 and CDR2: SGDLS and YYNGEE. V lost 0 bases and J lost 4, with 16 bases in between. CDR3 residues: CASSVGVGTRGTEAFF. The CDR3 DNA sequence: TGTGCCAGCAGCGTAGGTGTGGGGACGAGGGGCACTGAAGCTTTCTTT.

This clone turned up a few times. This chain uses TRBV28 with TRBJ2-7; D is possibly TRBD2 (5 bases). V gave up 0 bases and J gave up 4 bases, with 16 bases separating them. Germline V gene sequence: CDR1 MDHEN, CDR2 SYDVKM. This CDR3 comprises 16 residues. The chain's CDR3 is CASSLWEIGKCYEQYF. The CDR3 coding sequence is TGTGCCAGCAGTTTATGGGAAATCGGGAAGTGTTACGAGCAGTACTTC.

In its sample, this clone was seen many times. CDR3 DNA sequence: TGCAGCGTTGAAGGCGGAAACGACTATGGCTACACCTTC. Amino acid sequence: CSVEGGNDYGYTF. This chain uses TRBV29-1 with TRBJ1-2; no reliable D call. The CDR3 loop spans 13 amino acids. Between the trimmed V and J ends, which lost 1 base and 3 bases, there was a span of 9 bases. Germline V gene data show CDR1 as SQVTM and CDR2 as ANQGSEA.